Below, one T cell receptor (beta chain) is given with its context. The antigen remains unidentified. Each individual donor underwent a draw of roughly 10 milliliters of peripheral blood. PBMCs were isolated at a quantity of at least 6 million per sample. This sample is part of a study of blood T cells in healthy people across ages. Broader study findings: Roughly linearly, TCR beta diversity per million T cells fell as age increased.

Trimming stripped 0 bases from V and 2 bases from J, with 13 bases between. This CDR3 contains 16 residues. The germline V gene has CDR1 DFQATT and CDR2 SNEGSKA (reference sequence). With a J-beta primer mix and a sample-barcoded 5' primer, a second PCR ran about 7 to 12 cycles. TCRdb itself ran the 5' RACE reads through MiXCR, one entry per CDR3 protein. Of around 1,000,000 distinct CDR3 sequences listed, under 30% were seen once; the top ten hold less than 0.85%. Another study also made use of these data, one on T cells of mothers and their children. From that report: It was found that thymic selection shapes TCR recombination output similarly in related and unrelated pairs.

Sequencing input: blood. The chain couples TRBV20-1 to TRBJ1-4; possibly TRBD1 for D (5 bases). The receptor was isolated from a girl aged 2-10 years in good health. The CDR3 nucleotides read TGCAGTGCTAGAGATATAGGGGAGGCGACTAATGAAAAACTGTTTTTT. Amino acids: CSARDIGEATNEKLFF.